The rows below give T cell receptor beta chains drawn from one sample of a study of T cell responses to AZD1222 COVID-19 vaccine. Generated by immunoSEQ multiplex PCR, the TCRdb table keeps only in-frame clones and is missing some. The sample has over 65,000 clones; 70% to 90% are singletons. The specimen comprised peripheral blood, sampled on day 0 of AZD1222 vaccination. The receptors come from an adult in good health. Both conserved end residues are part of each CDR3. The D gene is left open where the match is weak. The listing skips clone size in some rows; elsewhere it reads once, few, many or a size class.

CDR3: CASSQGAGGVSPLHF; DNA: TGTGCCAGCAGCCAAGGCGCCGGGGGCGTTTCACCCCTCCACTTT; J: TRBJ1-6; D: -; V: TRBV3-1/TRBV3-2; size: -; length: 15
CDR3: CASSSQGAWEQYF; DNA: TGTGCCAGCAGTTCCCAGGGGGCGTGGGAGCAGTACTTC; J: TRBJ2-7; D: TRBD1; V: TRBV27; size: -; length: 13
CDR3: CASSSGLGTEAFF; DNA: TGTGCCAGCAGCTCAGGGTTGGGCACTGAAGCTTTCTTT; J: TRBJ1-1; D: -; V: TRBV5-6; size: -; length: 13
CDR3: CASSQEGGGNNQPQHF; DNA: TGCGCCAGCAGCCAAGAAGGGGGCGGGAACAATCAGCCCCAGCATTTT; J: TRBJ1-5; D: TRBD1; V: TRBV4-1; size: -; length: 16
CDR3: CASSVNRANTGELFF; DNA: TGTGCCAGCAGCGTAAATAGAGCGAACACCGGGGAGCTGTTTTTT; J: TRBJ2-2; D: -; V: TRBV9; size: -; length: 15
CDR3: CASSQDVGELFF; DNA: TGTGCCAGCAGCCAAGACGTCGGGGAGCTGTTTTTT; J: TRBJ2-2; D: -; V: TRBV4-2; size: -; length: 12
CDR3: CASIGQGPGNQPQHF; DNA: TGTGCCAGCATCGGACAGGGTCCCGGCAATCAGCCCCAGCATTTT; J: TRBJ1-5; D: TRBD1; V: TRBV28; size: -; length: 15
CDR3: CASSPRGANNEQFF; DNA: TGTGCCAGCTCACCGCGGGGGGCGAACAATGAGCAGTTCTTC; J: TRBJ2-1; D: TRBD2; V: TRBV27; size: -; length: 14
CDR3: CASSLLGTGGYEQYF; DNA: TGTGCCAGCAGTTTATTAGGGACAGGGGGCTACGAGCAGTACTTC; J: TRBJ2-7; D: TRBD1; V: TRBV28; size: -; length: 15
CDR3: CASSFEWREGGEQYF; DNA: TGCGCCAGCAGCTTTGAGTGGCGGGAGGGCGGTGAGCAGTACTTC; J: TRBJ2-7; D: TRBD2; V: TRBV5-1; size: -; length: 15
CDR3: CASSFGALGTQYF; DNA: TGTGCCAGCAGCTTCGGGGCCTTGGGTACGCAGTATTTT; J: TRBJ2-3; D: -; V: TRBV7-8; size: once; length: 13
CDR3: CASSPSWRDRSYNEQFF; DNA: TGTGCCAGCAGCCCTAGCTGGCGGGACCGCTCCTACAATGAGCAGTTCTTC; J: TRBJ2-1; D: -; V: TRBV7-9; size: -; length: 17
CDR3: CASSDGLAGGRETQYF; DNA: TGTGCCAGCAGCGACGGCCTAGCGGGGGGTCGTGAGACCCAGTACTTC; J: TRBJ2-5; D: TRBD2; V: TRBV5-8; size: -; length: 16
CDR3: CASRGGGGNTGELFF; DNA: TGTGCCAGTAGGGGTGGCGGGGGGAACACCGGGGAGCTGTTTTTT; J: TRBJ2-2; D: TRBD2; V: TRBV19; size: -; length: 15
CDR3: CASSIESGWNQPQHF; DNA: TGTGCCAGTAGTATTGAATCCGGGTGGAATCAGCCCCAGCATTTT; J: TRBJ1-5; D: -; V: TRBV19; size: -; length: 15
CDR3: CASSLAGDRLAFF; DNA: TGTGCCAGCAGCTTAGCAGGGGACCGATTAGCTTTCTTT; J: TRBJ1-1; D: -; V: TRBV13; size: -; length: 13
CDR3: CASSEDSRGNQPQHF; DNA: TGTGCCAGCAGTGAAGACTCACGGGGCAATCAGCCCCAGCATTTT; J: TRBJ1-5; D: -; V: TRBV2; size: once; length: 15
CDR3: CASSLWAAGGLETQYF; DNA: TGTGCCAGCAGCTTATGGGCGGCAGGGGGCTTAGAGACCCAGTACTTC; J: TRBJ2-5; D: TRBD1; V: TRBV7-3; size: once; length: 16
CDR3: CASSESGGLGNEQFF; DNA: TGCGCCAGCAGTGAGTCCGGGGGGCTAGGCAATGAGCAGTTCTTC; J: TRBJ2-1; D: -; V: TRBV10-2; size: -; length: 15
CDR3: CASSARLEGELFF; DNA: TGCGCCAGCAGCGCGAGACTAGAGGGGGAGCTGTTTTTT; J: TRBJ2-2; D: -; V: TRBV5-1; size: -; length: 13
CDR3: CASGGQSYGYTF; DNA: TGTGCCAGTGGGGGGCAGAGCTATGGCTACACCTTC; J: TRBJ1-2; D: -; V: TRBV19; size: -; length: 12
CDR3: CASSQDRGSGSDIQYF; DNA: TGCGCCAGCAGCCAAGATCGGGGTAGCGGGAGTGACATTCAGTACTTC; J: TRBJ2-4; D: TRBD2; V: TRBV4-3; size: -; length: 16
CDR3: CASSPGTTSSYEQYF; DNA: TGTGCCAGCAGCCCCGGGACTACCAGCTCCTACGAGCAGTACTTC; J: TRBJ2-7; D: TRBD2; V: TRBV9; size: -; length: 15
CDR3: CASSPMGQGNNSPLHF; DNA: TGCGCCAGCAGCCCCATGGGACAGGGAAATAATTCACCCCTCCACTTT; J: TRBJ1-6; D: TRBD1; V: TRBV5-1; size: -; length: 16
CDR3: CASSYTDTGELFF; DNA: TGTGCCAGCAGTTACACGGACACCGGGGAGCTGTTTTTT; J: TRBJ2-2; D: -; V: TRBV6-2/TRBV6-3; size: few; length: 13
CDR3: CASSISQQLVYEQYF; DNA: TGTGCCAGTAGTATCAGTCAGCAGCTCGTCTACGAGCAGTACTTC; J: TRBJ2-7; D: -; V: TRBV19; size: -; length: 15
CDR3: CASSQQGNQPQHF; DNA: TGTGCCAGCAGCCAACAGGGGAATCAGCCCCAGCATTTT; J: TRBJ1-5; D: TRBD1; V: TRBV7-9; size: once; length: 13
CDR3: CATSFRGQETQYF; DNA: TGTGCCACCAGCTTCCGAGGCCAAGAGACCCAGTACTTC; J: TRBJ2-5; D: -; V: TRBV15; size: -; length: 13
CDR3: CASSIRPGQGATSYTF; DNA: TGTGCCAGTAGTATCCGACCGGGACAGGGGGCGACGAGCTACACCTTC; J: TRBJ1-2; D: TRBD1; V: TRBV19; size: -; length: 16
CDR3: CASSCRDSRAYEQYF; DNA: TGTGCCAGCAGTTGCCGGGACAGTCGTGCCTACGAGCAGTACTTC; J: TRBJ2-7; D: TRBD1; V: TRBV6-4; size: -; length: 15
CDR3: CATSRDPREETQYF; DNA: TGTGCCACCAGCAGAGATCCGAGGGAAGAGACCCAGTACTTC; J: TRBJ2-5; D: -; V: TRBV15; size: -; length: 14
CDR3: CASSFGQDNTEAFF; DNA: TGTGCCAGCAGCTTTGGACAGGATAACACTGAAGCTTTCTTT; J: TRBJ1-1; D: TRBD1; V: TRBV7-9; size: once; length: 14
CDR3: CASSLRGSTDTQYF; DNA: TGTGCCAGCAGTTTGCGGGGGAGCACAGATACGCAGTATTTT; J: TRBJ2-3; D: TRBD2; V: TRBV27; size: -; length: 14
CDR3: CASSLIRSTEAFF; DNA: TGTGCCAGCAGCCTGATAAGGAGCACTGAAGCTTTCTTT; J: TRBJ1-1; D: -; V: TRBV14; size: -; length: 13
CDR3: CASSEAPGAEAFF; DNA: TGTGCCAGCAGTGAAGCGCCGGGGGCTGAAGCTTTCTTT; J: TRBJ1-1; D: -; V: TRBV2; size: -; length: 13
CDR3: CASSLGAWGTEAFF; DNA: TGTGCCAGCAGCTTAGGGGCTTGGGGCACTGAAGCTTTCTTT; J: TRBJ1-1; D: -; V: TRBV11-2; size: -; length: 14
CDR3: CASSTVLGGEYGYTF; DNA: TGTGCCAGCAGTACCGTTTTAGGGGGAGAGTATGGCTACACCTTC; J: TRBJ1-2; D: -; V: TRBV25-1; size: few; length: 15
CDR3: CASRPGLAGVEQFF; DNA: TGTGCCAGCAGACCGGGACTAGCGGGAGTTGAGCAGTTCTTC; J: TRBJ2-1; D: TRBD2; V: TRBV6-5; size: -; length: 14
CDR3: CASSVDPSTDTQYF; DNA: TGTGCCAGCAGCGTAGACCCTAGCACAGATACGCAGTATTTT; J: TRBJ2-3; D: -; V: TRBV9; size: -; length: 14
CDR3: CAIKPGGLNTEAFF; DNA: TGTGCCATCAAGCCCGGCGGTCTGAACACTGAAGCTTTCTTT; J: TRBJ1-1; D: -; V: TRBV10-3; size: -; length: 14
CDR3: CASSPRGGLSAEAFF; DNA: TGTGCCAGCAGTCCACGAGGGGGGCTCTCGGCTGAAGCTTTCTTT; J: TRBJ1-1; D: -; V: TRBV28; size: -; length: 15
CDR3: CASSEEYEQYF; DNA: TGTGCCAGCAGTGAAGAATACGAGCAGTACTTC; J: TRBJ2-7; D: -; V: TRBV28; size: -; length: 11
CDR3: CASSAWDRGETGELFF; DNA: TGTGCCAGCAGCGCCTGGGACAGGGGGGAAACCGGGGAGCTGTTTTTT; J: TRBJ2-2; D: TRBD1; V: TRBV9; size: -; length: 16
CDR3: CSVAPGPNSPLHF; DNA: TGCAGCGTGGCCCCGGGCCCGAATTCACCCCTCCACTTT; J: TRBJ1-6; D: -; V: TRBV29-1; size: -; length: 13
CDR3: CASSLGSGPVNTEAFF; DNA: TGTGCCAGCAGCTTGGGGTCCGGACCGGTGAACACTGAAGCTTTCTTT; J: TRBJ1-1; D: -; V: TRBV5-5; size: -; length: 16
CDR3: CASSLIGGEGETQYF; DNA: TGTGCCAGCAGCTTAATAGGGGGCGAAGGAGAGACCCAGTACTTC; J: TRBJ2-5; D: TRBD1; V: TRBV5-6; size: -; length: 15
CDR3: CASSLAITANTEAFF; DNA: TGCGCCAGCAGCTTGGCGATTACAGCGAACACTGAAGCTTTCTTT; J: TRBJ1-1; D: -; V: TRBV5-1; size: -; length: 15
CDR3: CASSHLALGGDGYTF; DNA: TGTGCCAGCAGCCACTTAGCCTTGGGGGGGGACGGCTACACCTTC; J: TRBJ1-2; D: -; V: TRBV7-9; size: -; length: 15
CDR3: CASTDVKQSGQYF; DNA: TGTGCCAGCACCGATGTGAAACAGAGCGGGCAGTATTTT; J: TRBJ2-3; D: -; V: TRBV12-3/TRBV12-4; size: few; length: 13
CDR3: CASRDSANYGYTF; DNA: TGTGCCTCCCGGGACAGTGCTAACTATGGCTACACCTTC; J: TRBJ1-2; D: TRBD1; V: TRBV30; size: -; length: 13
CDR3: CASNDRGNTEAFF; DNA: TGTGCCAGCAACGACAGGGGGAACACTGAAGCTTTCTTT; J: TRBJ1-1; D: TRBD1; V: TRBV6-6; size: once; length: 13
CDR3: CASSLKPGQFEAFF; DNA: TGTGCCAGCAGTTTAAAACCGGGACAGTTTGAAGCTTTCTTT; J: TRBJ1-1; D: TRBD1; V: TRBV27; size: -; length: 14
CDR3: CASSVGGSGSGANVLTF; DNA: TGTGCCAGCAGCGTAGGGGGGTCCGGCTCTGGGGCCAACGTCCTGACTTTC; J: TRBJ2-6; D: -; V: TRBV9; size: -; length: 17
CDR3: CASSLWTSPHEQYF; DNA: TGTGCCAGCAGTTTATGGACTAGCCCTCACGAGCAGTACTTC; J: TRBJ2-7; D: TRBD2; V: TRBV7-2; size: once; length: 14
CDR3: CASRYRGGSTDTQYF; DNA: TGTGCCAGCAGATACAGGGGGGGAAGCACAGATACGCAGTATTTT; J: TRBJ2-3; D: -; V: TRBV6-5; size: -; length: 15